These T cell receptor beta chains were read from a single sample in a study of blood T cell repertoires in COVID-19. This table comes from immunoSEQ multiplex PCR, and its TCRdb copy is limited to in-frame clones, with some not included. The table has about 63,000 clones, 80% to 90% seen once. The specimen sequenced was PBMCs or T cells enriched from blood (not recorded which). The receptors shown here come from a woman aged 40 to 50 with acute COVID-19. Both conserved end residues are part of each CDR3. The D gene is left open where the match is weak. Clone size is stated in some rows and not others, as once, few, many or a class when expanded.

j_call cdr3_length d_call v_call clone_size cdr3_nt cdr3_aa
TRBJ1-5 15 - TRBV15 - TGTGCCACCAGCGGCCGAGGCGGGGGGGAACGGCCCCAGCATTTT CATSGRGGGERPQHF
TRBJ2-7 14 - TRBV7-6 - TGTGCCAGCAGCTGGGGGGATAGCTCCTACGAGCAGTACTTC CASSWGDSSYEQYF
TRBJ2-7 15 TRBD1 TRBV7-3 - TGTGCCAGCAGCTTGACCGGGACAGGATACTACGAGCAGTACTTC CASSLTGTGYYEQYF
TRBJ2-7 15 TRBD2 TRBV14 - TGTGCCAGCAGCCAATTGGGCGGGAGGGCCGGCGAGCAGTACTTC CASSQLGGRAGEQYF
TRBJ1-1 12 - TRBV28 few TGTGCCAGCAGGACAGTGAACACTGAAGCTTTCTTT CASRTVNTEAFF
TRBJ1-4 15 TRBD1 TRBV5-4 - TGTGCCAGCAGCTTGGGGGGACAGGGAAACGAAAAACTGTTTTTT CASSLGGQGNEKLFF
TRBJ1-3 16 - TRBV28 - TGTGCCAGCAGTCATCGAGGGGAGGGAGGAGGAAACACCATATATTTT CASSHRGEGGGNTIYF
TRBJ1-5 15 TRBD1 TRBV19 - TGTGCCAGTAGTAATACAGGGGCTAGCAATCAGCCCCAGCATTTT CASSNTGASNQPQHF
TRBJ1-6 12 - TRBV11-2 - TGTGCCAGCAGTTCGGGGAATTCACCCCTCCACTTT CASSSGNSPLHF
TRBJ1-6 13 TRBD1 TRBV2 few TGTGCCAGCAGTGGGACAGGGGTTTCACCCCTCCACTTT CASSGTGVSPLHF
TRBJ1-5 13 TRBD1 TRBV12-3/TRBV12-4 - TGTGCCAGCAAACGACAGGGAGGCCAGCCCCAGCATTTT CASKRQGGQPQHF
TRBJ2-3 14 - TRBV6-4 - TGTGCCAGCAGTGGAGCGGAGGGTTCAGATACGCAGTATTTT CASSGAEGSDTQYF